The sequence of this T cell receptor beta chain was determined in a study of CD8 T cells in ankylosing spondylitis. Study-wide points: The study identified a TCR beta motif of roughly eight highly homologous variants that appeared characteristic of ankylosing spondylitis blood.

TCRdb re-analysed the 5' RACE reads in MiXCR, keeping a single row per CDR3 protein. The data hold about 460,000 distinct CDR3 sequences, with roughly 5% observed a single time. Comments on this clonotype: Its antigen is not identified.

The sequence was obtained from a male donor with ankylosing spondylitis. The sequenced sample consisted of blood, either unsorted or a sorted T cell fraction (not recorded which).

The CDR3 nucleotides are TGTGCCAGCAGCCACCCCCAGGGGAGCTCCTACAATGAGCAGTTCTTC. This translates into CASSHPQGSSYNEQFF. The genes are TRBV4-2 and TRBJ2-1, with D possibly being TRBD1 (6 bases). V was shortened by 3 bases and J by 0 bases, with 12 bases between the two germline ends. The CDR3 has 16 residues. CDR1 is LGHNA, CDR2 YNFKEQ, per germline.